This TCR beta chain was identified during a study of identical twins. CDR1 MNHEY and CDR2 SVGEGT come from the germline V gene. The CDR3 spans 16 residues. J lost 5 bases, V lost 8 bases, and 15 bases had no gene match. TCRdb reanalysed the 5' RACE reads using MiXCR and keeps one entry per CDR3 protein. The table has under 250,000 distinct CDR3 sequences, more than 6.5% seen once. The same specimen was also included in a second study, on yellow fever vaccine responses in identical twins. As that report states: Each twin's T cell response to the vaccine was reported to look partly convergent and partly personalized.

The sequenced sample consisted of memory (CD45RO+) T cells sorted from blood. The TCR was taken from a woman under 30 in good health. The rearrangement joins TRBV6-2 or TRBV6-3 to TRBJ2-1, with TRBD2 matching 7 bases. The CDR3 is CASGVEGGLLDNEQFF. The CDR3 DNA is TGTGCCAGCGGCGTTGAGGGAGGGCTTCTTGACAATGAGCAGTTCTTC.